Presented here are 3 T cell receptor beta chains from one specimen sequenced in a study of T-cell reconstitution after alpha-beta-depleted transplantation in children. Unique molecular identifiers were used to barcode this TCRbeta library. One entry per CDR3 protein, called by TCRdb with MiXCR from the PCR reads. The sample consists of around 800,000 distinct CDR3 sequences, 16% of them appearing once. This material consisted of PBMCs, mostly from graft donor cells, taken 360 days after TCRalphabeta/CD19-depleted stem cell transplant. The receptors come from a male patient between 10 and 17 years old who had a stem cell transplant for acute lymphoblastic leukemia, so the T cells may come from the graft donor.

The V and J genes are TRBV18 and TRBJ2-1; D is ambiguous. The germline V gene has CDR1 KGHSH and CDR2 LQKENI. The CDR3 is 14 amino acids. Between the trimmed V and J ends, which lost 1 base and 10 bases, there was a span of 14 bases. Here the CDR3 DNA reads TGTGCCAGCTCACCACACGCCTTCCGTAAGGAGCAGTTCTTC. This sequence encodes CASSPHAFRKEQFF.

This clonotype was counted ten times or more. The genes are TRBV2 and TRBJ2-7; 7 nucleotides agree with TRBD2. In germline, CDR1 is SNHLY, CDR2 FYNNEI. After removal of 3 bases from V and 3 bases from J, the junction contained 2 bases not matched to a gene. There are 13 residues in the CDR3. The CDR3 spells CASSDSGFYEQYF. CDR3 in DNA: TGTGCCAGCAGTGATAGCGGGTTCTACGAGCAGTACTTC.

This clonotype was detected a few times. The chain links TRBV7-7 to TRBJ2-1; 7 positions agree with TRBD1. The length of the CDR3 is 16 residues. Germline V lookup: CDR1 SSHAT, CDR2 FNYEAQ (reference sequence). With 2 bases clipped from V and 0 bases from J, the junction kept 4 bases outside the gene matches. CDR3 in amino acids: CASSLLGQSSYNEQFF. The CDR3 DNA follows: TGTGCCAGCAGCTTACTGGGACAGAGCTCCTACAATGAGCAGTTCTTC.